This TCR beta chain was recorded in a study of blood T cells in healthy people across ages. The study, taken as a whole, reports: Both higher diversity and more naive CD4+ cells marked long-lived donors when set against aged donors.

Isolation recovered at least 6.5 million PBMCs from every sample. Through a sample-barcoded 5' primer and a J-beta primer mix, a second PCR was run for 7 to 11 cycles. With 12 random nucleotides, a template-switch adaptor tagged each individual cDNA molecule. MiXCR, applied by TCRdb to the 5' RACE reads, yields one record per CDR3 protein. The data show about 1.4 million distinct CDR3 sequences, roughly 64% seen once. V was pared by 5 bases and J by 0 bases, with 22 bases between. Germline values: CDR1 SGHAT, CDR2 FQNNGV. CDR3 length equals 19 residues. Notes on this clonotype: What it binds is not known.

The genes are TRBV11-2 and TRBJ2-2; maybe TRBD1 (5 bases). This TCR came from a man between 18 and 29 years old in good health. The sequenced material came from blood. The CDR3 region has the DNA TGTGCCAGCAGCACCCAGACAGTCTCGGAGACCGCGAACACCGGGGAGCTGTTTTTT. It yields the protein CASSTQTVSETANTGELFF.